At least ten counts were recorded for the clone carrying this TCR beta chain. What it recognizes is unknown. This entry belongs to a study of read filtering for tumor transcriptome and immune sequencing. The wider study: IR-seq gave about 3.5 to 10.27 million TCR reads per sample; RNA-seq gave roughly 80 to 1,400. Study-wide results and caveats: Correlation between methods rose after single-read clonotypes were removed. Single-read clonotypes: roughly 80% of IR-seq clonotypes (about 3.5% of reads), 60% to 75% of RNA-seq clonotypes (roughly 49% of reads). The sorted CD138-negative fraction was a mixed bone marrow immune population, not purified T cells.

The CDR3 spans 15 residues. Germline CDR1 reads SEHNR; CDR2 reads FQNEAQ (reference sequence). V was cut by 1 base and J by 6 bases, with 16 bases left in between. The library was built from approximately 400 ng RNA with molecular barcoded adaptors for alpha/delta and beta/gamma chains. MiXCR, applied by TCRdb to the reads, yields one record per CDR3 protein. The sample includes some 140,000 distinct CDR3 sequences, roughly 13% of them seen just once. The TCR originated in a donor older than 35 with multiple myeloma. The rearrangement uses TRBV7-9 and TRBJ2-7; tentative D call: TRBD1 (5 bases). The sample taken for sequencing was a population of CD138-negative cells sorted from bone marrow. The CDR3 is CASSLGAGISLEQYF. DNA of the CDR3: TGTGCCAGCAGCTTAGGGGCAGGGATCTCCCTCGAGCAGTACTTC.